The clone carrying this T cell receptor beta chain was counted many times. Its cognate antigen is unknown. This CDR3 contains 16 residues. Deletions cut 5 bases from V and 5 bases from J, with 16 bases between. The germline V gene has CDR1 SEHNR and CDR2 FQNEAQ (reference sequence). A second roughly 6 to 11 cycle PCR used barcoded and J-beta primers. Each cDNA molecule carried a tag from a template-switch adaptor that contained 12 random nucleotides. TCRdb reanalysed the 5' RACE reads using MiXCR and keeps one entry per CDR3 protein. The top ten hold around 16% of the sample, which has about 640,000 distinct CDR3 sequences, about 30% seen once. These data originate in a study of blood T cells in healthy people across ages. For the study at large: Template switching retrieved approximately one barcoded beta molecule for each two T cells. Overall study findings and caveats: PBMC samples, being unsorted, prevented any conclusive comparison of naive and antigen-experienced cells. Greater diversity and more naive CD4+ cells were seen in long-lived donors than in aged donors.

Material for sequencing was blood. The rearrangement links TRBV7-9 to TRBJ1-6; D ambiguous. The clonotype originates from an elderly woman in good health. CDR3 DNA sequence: TGTGCCAGCAGCAAAAGACCACCGCGGGATAATTCACCCCTCCACTTT. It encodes CASSKRPPRDNSPLHF.